This note documents a single TCR beta chain sequence. Antigen specificity is unknown. The data originate from a study of shared clonotypes between healthy human individuals. Study at large: The study enrolled two women and three men aged 18 to 49. Each donor's CD8 memory used one plate, CD8 naive two, each CD4 subset three.

There are 14 residues in the CDR3. Germline CDR1 is SEHNR and CDR2 is FQNEAQ (reference sequence). V lost 5 bases to trimming and J lost 4 bases, with 15 bases between them. Sorted-subset replicate PCRs used 150 to 200 ng DNA, 25,000 to 30,000 T cell genomes. The assay was immunoSEQ multiplex PCR, and TCRdb's table has in-frame clones only and misses some. The table shows under 2,500,000 clones, with under 97% occurring only once. Whole-study results and caveats: Non-shared clonotypes were found to have lower generation probabilities than the clonotypes that were shared by all four of the sorted-subset donors.

The receptor comes from a man aged 18 to 30 in good health. The chain combines TRBV7-9 with TRBJ2-7; a weak D match, TRBD1 (5 bases). Input material: naive CD4+ T cells sorted from blood. Stated subset: CD45RA+ positively selected. The CDR3 spells CASSPPGNPYEQYF. CDR3 DNA: TGTGCCAGCAGCCCCCCAGGGAACCCATACGAGCAGTACTTC.